This entry features one T cell receptor (beta chain) sequence. Antigen: not known. These data originate in a study of beta chain features in type 1 diabetes. Sorting produced populations that all topped 95% purity. Study-level findings and limits: In type 1 diabetes patients, VDJ junctions had fewer insertions; deletions at these junctions were more frequent. The naive, central memory and Treg TCRB repertoires showed an apparent similarity that was greater among patients than among healthy donors. People with Type 1 diabetes carried modestly yet significantly shorter TCRB CDR3s in all four CD4+ subsets.

The whole isolated RNA underwent reverse transcription, so sequencing captured expressed TCRB transcripts. Sequencing was performed with immunoSEQ multiplex PCR; in TCRdb, only in-frame clones are kept and a portion is missing. The table shows roughly 40,000 clones, with around 48% occurring only once. The sequencing sample was made of central memory CD4+ T cells from blood. The receptor's source is a woman aged 18-29 years in good health.

CDR3 region: CASSLRGDNYYEQYF. The DNA for the CDR3 is TGTGCCAGTAGCCTCCGGGGGGACAATTACTACGAGCAGTACTTC. The V gene is TRBV19, the J gene TRBJ2-7; tentative D call: TRBD2 (7 bases). Trimming took off 6 bases at V and 3 bases at J, with 18 bases between the two ends. Germline V CDR1 and CDR2: LNHDA, SQIVND (reference sequence). The CDR3 contains 15 residues.